Below are 10 T cell receptor beta chains sequenced from a single sample in a study of CD8+ T cells in alopecia areata. Treatment described: oral pan-JAK inhibitor, 5-10 mg twice daily. TCR sequencing used cDNA made by reverse transcription of extracted RNA. Produced via immunoSEQ multiplex PCR; TCRdb's table is partial and in-frame only. The sample has 100,000 to 150,000 clones; 61% are singletons. This material consisted of CD4+ T cells sorted from blood, taken at week 4, from a patient treated with tofacitinib. The receptors here all came from a human donor with alopecia areata.

Of note for this clone: Germline is not matched at one junction end, which may reflect a read error. The chain's CDR3 is CAINESGTTTQETQYF. The CDR3 DNA sequence: TGTGCCATCAATGAGTCAGGGACCACCACCCAAGAGACCCAGTACTTC. V and J are TRBV10-3 and TRBJ2-5; D tentatively fits TRBD1 or TRBD2 (5 bases each). Germline V gene data show CDR1 as ENHRY and CDR2 as SYGVKD. CDR3 length: 16 residues.

This clone came up a few times. Here the CDR3 reads CASSFGGGNYEQYF. The CDR3 DNA is TGTGCCAGCAGCTTTGGGGGCGGGAACTACGAGCAGTACTTC. The chain joins TRBV5-8 to TRBJ2-7, with D perhaps assigned TRBD1 or TRBD2 (6 bases each). CDR1 SGHTS and CDR2 YDEGEE come from the germline V gene. Between the trimmed V and J ends, which lost 2 bases and 3 bases, there was a span of 12 bases. CDR3 length equals 14 residues.

The chain employs TRBV18 and TRBJ2-2, with a possible D match to TRBD1 (6 bases). Trimming removed 2 bases from V and 1 base from J, with 8 bases in between. CDR1 and CDR2 from the germline V gene are KGHSH and LQKENI. CDR3 length: 15 residues. The CDR3 spells CASSPNRENTGELFF. The CDR3 DNA reads TGTGCCAGCTCACCAAACAGGGAGAACACCGGGGAGCTGTTTTTT.

The V and J genes are TRBV4-3 and TRBJ1-1, with unresolved D. The CDR3 has 14 residues. CDR1 and CDR2 (germline): LGHNA, YSLEER. V dropped 0 bases and J dropped 2 bases, with 7 bases sitting between them. Written as DNA, the CDR3 is TGCGCCAGCAGCCAAGATTGGTTTAACACTGAAGCTTTCTTT. This codes for CASSQDWFNTEAFF.

This clone was seen a handful of times. The rearrangement uses TRBV18 and TRBJ2-4, with D tentatively TRBD2 (6 bases). CDR3 length: 13 residues. Looked up from germline, CDR1 is KGHSH and CDR2 is LQKENI. V was clipped by 2 bases and J by 5 bases, with 7 bases between them. DNA of the CDR3: TGTGCCAGCTCACCATCGGGGGAAAACATTCAGTACTTC. It is translated as CASSPSGENIQYF.

The chain employs TRBV29-1 and TRBJ2-7; 11 nucleotides match TRBD2. The CDR3 is made up of 17 amino acids. The J segment lost 0 bases and the V segment lost 4 bases, leaving 11 bases of the junction unmatched. Germline V lookup: CDR1 SQVTM, CDR2 ANQGSEA. The CDR3 DNA follows: TGCAGCGTTGGTTTAGCGGGAGGGGGGTTTAGCTCCTACGAGCAGTACTTC. Translating it yields CSVGLAGGGFSSYEQYF.

The chain recombines TRBV20-1 with TRBJ2-5; the D is unclear. The V gene lost 6 bases and the J gene lost 0 bases, with 5 bases spanning the gap. Germline V gene data show CDR1 as DFQATT and CDR2 as SNEGSKA (reference sequence). The CDR3 runs to 11 residues. DNA of the CDR3: TGCAGTGCGGAGTACCAAGAGACCCAGTACTTC. Translated, it gives CSAEYQETQYF.

The chain links TRBV6-1 to TRBJ1-1; D unclear. Germline V lookup: CDR1 MNHNS, CDR2 SASEGT. CDR3 size: 17 residues. V was cut by 1 base and J by 1 base, with 16 bases left in between. As DNA, the CDR3 is TGTGCCAGCAGTGAAGGGTATTCTTGGAAGGGGAACACTGAAGCTTTCTTT. Its translation: CASSEGYSWKGNTEAFF.

V usage is TRBV29-1 and J usage is TRBJ1-2, with TRBD1 matching over 7 bases. Germline CDR1 SQVTM, CDR2 ANQGSEA. V shed 7 bases and J 0 bases; nucleotides not matched to a gene: 2. The CDR3 sequence is 12 residues long. The CDR3 DNA sequence: TGCAGCGCGGGACAGTCTAACTATGGCTACACCTTC. The encoded protein is CSAGQSNYGYTF.

This clone was detected only a few times. The genes are TRBV5-1 and TRBJ2-4; 10 positions agree with TRBD2. V gave up 3 bases and J gave up 6 bases; unmatched junction bases: 6. The V gene's germline CDR1 is SGHRS and CDR2 YFSETQ. CDR3 size: 15 residues. The CDR3 spells CASSYGGTSANIQYF. Written as DNA, the CDR3 is TGCGCCAGCAGCTATGGGGGGACTAGCGCAAACATTCAGTACTTC.